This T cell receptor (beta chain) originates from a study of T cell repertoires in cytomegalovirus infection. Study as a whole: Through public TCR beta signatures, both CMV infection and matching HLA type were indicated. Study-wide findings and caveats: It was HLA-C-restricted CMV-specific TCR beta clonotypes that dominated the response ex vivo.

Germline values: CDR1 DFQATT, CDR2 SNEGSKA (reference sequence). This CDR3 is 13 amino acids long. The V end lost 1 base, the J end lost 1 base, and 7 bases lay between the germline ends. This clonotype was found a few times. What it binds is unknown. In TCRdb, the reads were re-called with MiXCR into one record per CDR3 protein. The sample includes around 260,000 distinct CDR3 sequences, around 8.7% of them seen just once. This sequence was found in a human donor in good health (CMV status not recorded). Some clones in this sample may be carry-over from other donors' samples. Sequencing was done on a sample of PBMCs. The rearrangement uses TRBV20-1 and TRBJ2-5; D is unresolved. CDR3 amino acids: CSARVSLQETQYF. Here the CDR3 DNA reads TGCAGTGCTAGAGTGTCACTCCAAGAGACCCAGTACTTC.